This TCR beta chain was identified during a study of blood T cell repertoires in COVID-19. The CDR3 runs 19 residues. Germline assignment: CDR1 MDHEN and CDR2 SYDVKM. V dropped 4 bases and J dropped 4; count of bases not matched to a gene: 17. Assay: immunoSEQ multiplex PCR; the TCRdb copy retains only in-frame clones and omits some. The table shows a few hundred thousand clones, with 80% to 90% occurring only once. The source of this sequence is a man aged 25-40 years who had recovered from COVID-19. What was sequenced was PBMCs or T cells enriched from blood (not recorded which). The rearrangement links TRBV28 to TRBJ2-1, with 9 positions matching TRBD1. The CDR3 reads CASSSYWRTGVDSYNEQFF. DNA of the CDR3: TGTGCCAGCAGTTCTTACTGGCGGACAGGGGTGGACTCGTACAATGAGCAGTTCTTC.